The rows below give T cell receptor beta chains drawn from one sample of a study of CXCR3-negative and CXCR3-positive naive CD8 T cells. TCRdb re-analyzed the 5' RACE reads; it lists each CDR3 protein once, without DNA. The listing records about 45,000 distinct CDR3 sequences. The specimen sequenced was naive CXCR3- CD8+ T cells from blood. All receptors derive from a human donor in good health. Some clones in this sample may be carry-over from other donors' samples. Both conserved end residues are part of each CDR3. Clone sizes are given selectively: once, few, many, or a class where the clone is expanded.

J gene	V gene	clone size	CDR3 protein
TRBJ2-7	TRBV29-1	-	CSVGQGVSYEQYF
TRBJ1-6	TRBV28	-	CASSSSLRVLDSPLHF
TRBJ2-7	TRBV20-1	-	CSPRRDYEQYF
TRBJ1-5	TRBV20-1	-	CSARDAGVAQPQHF
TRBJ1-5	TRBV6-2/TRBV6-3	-	CASSYSGGTNQPQHF
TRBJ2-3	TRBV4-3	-	CASSQDSLAGGDTQYF
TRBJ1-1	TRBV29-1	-	CSVIRYNTEAFF
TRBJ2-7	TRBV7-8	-	CASTGNSYEQYF
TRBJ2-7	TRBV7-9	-	CASSFLETGSYEQYF
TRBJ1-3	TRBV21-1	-	CASSKGQGSGNTIYF
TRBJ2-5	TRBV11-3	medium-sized	CASSSRPGQGRETQYF
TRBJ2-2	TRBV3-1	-	CASSQEGRLETRGREELFF
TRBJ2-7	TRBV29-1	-	CSVMTDSSYEQYF
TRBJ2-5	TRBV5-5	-	CASSLDGIQETQYF
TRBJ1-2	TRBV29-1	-	CSVGETGASYGYTF
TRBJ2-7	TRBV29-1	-	CSVETGEAYEQYF
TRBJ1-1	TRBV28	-	CASSLDGMNTEAFF
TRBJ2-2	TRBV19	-	CASRGTGSRTGELFF
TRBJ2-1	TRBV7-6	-	CASSGQNEQFF
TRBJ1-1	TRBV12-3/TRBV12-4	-	CASSLRHPDTEAFF
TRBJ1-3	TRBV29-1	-	CSVEVSDSLYSGNTIYF
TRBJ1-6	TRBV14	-	CASQGQNNSPLHF
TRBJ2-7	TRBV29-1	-	CSADGGSYEQYF
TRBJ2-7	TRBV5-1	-	CASSLDRDAYEQYF
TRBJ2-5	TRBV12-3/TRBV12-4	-	CASRTPGLADQETQYF
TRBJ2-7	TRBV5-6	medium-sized	CASSRTRYEQYF
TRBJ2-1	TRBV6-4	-	CASSEGREDNEQFF
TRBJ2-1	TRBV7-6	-	CASSGLAGGPYNEQFF
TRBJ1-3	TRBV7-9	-	CASSLGSTRVPGNTIYF
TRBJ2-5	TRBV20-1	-	CSARDLRQGGETQYF
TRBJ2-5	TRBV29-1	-	CSVSTSGRALETQYF
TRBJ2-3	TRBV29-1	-	CSVEKRGSTDTQYF
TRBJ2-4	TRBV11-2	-	CASSGSGSGAKNIQYF
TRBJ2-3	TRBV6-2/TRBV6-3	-	CASSKWGASTDTQYF
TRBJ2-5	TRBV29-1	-	CSVDPYDRVEETQYF
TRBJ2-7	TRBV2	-	CASSEGWGQGAREQYF
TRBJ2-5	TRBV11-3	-	CASSSPGQQETQYF
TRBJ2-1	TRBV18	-	CASSPRSDSLSSYNEQFF
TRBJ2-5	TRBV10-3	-	CAISDSPVGPKTQYF
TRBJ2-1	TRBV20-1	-	CSARALGAAYNEQFF
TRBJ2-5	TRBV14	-	CASSQRYGGPKQTQYF
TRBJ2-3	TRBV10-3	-	CAISEEGRDTDTQYF
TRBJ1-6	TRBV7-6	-	CASSLGLQGGSPLHF
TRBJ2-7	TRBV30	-	CAWSVADSYEQYF
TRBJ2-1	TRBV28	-	CASSYSEGNEQFF
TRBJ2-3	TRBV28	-	CASSLEGSPTDTQYF
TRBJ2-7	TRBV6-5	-	CASSPGQTYEQYF
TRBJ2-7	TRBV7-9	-	CASSPQGEQYF
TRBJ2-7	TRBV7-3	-	CASSPGGGEGVYEQYF
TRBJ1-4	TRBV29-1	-	CSVVALRSYRDRTKTTNEKLFF
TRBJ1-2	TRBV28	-	CASSLRGPNYGYTF
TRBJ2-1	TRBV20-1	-	CSATDRSFSYNEQFF
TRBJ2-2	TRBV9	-	CASSVDVGELFF
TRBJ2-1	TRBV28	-	CASSAWGEQFF
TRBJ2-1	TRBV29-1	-	CSEQDSYNEQFF